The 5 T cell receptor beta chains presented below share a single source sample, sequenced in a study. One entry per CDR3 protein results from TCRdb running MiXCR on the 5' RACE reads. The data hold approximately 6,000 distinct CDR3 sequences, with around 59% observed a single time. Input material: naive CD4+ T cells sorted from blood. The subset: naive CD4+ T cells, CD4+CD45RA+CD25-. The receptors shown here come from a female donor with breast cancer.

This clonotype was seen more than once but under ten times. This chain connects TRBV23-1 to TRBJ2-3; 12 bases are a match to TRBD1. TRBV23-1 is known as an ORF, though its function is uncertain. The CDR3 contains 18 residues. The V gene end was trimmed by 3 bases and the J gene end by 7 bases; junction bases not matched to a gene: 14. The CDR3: CASSHSMNGTGGANTQYF. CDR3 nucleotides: TGCGCCAGCAGTCACTCAATGAACGGGACAGGGGGCGCGAATACGCAGTATTTT.

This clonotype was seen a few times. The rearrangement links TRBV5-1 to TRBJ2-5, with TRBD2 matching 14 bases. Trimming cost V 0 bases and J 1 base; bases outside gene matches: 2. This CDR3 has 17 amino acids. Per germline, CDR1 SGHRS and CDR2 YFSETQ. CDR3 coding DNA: TGCGCCAGCAGCTTGGGTGGACTAGCGGGAGGCCAAGAGACCCAGTACTTC. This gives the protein CASSLGGLAGGQETQYF. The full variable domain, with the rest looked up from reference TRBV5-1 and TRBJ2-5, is KAGVTQTPRYLIKTRGQQVTLSCSPISGHRSVSWYQQTPGQGLQFLFEYFSETQRNKGNFPGRFSGRQFSNSRSEMNVSTLELGDSALYLCASSLGGLAGGQETQYFGPGTRLLVL.

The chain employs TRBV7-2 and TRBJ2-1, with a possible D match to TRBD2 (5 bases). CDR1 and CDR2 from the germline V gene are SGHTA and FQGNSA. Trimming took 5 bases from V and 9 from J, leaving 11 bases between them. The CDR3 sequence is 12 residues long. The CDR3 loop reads CASSPLGGEQFF. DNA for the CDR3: TGTGCCAGCAGCCCGCTAGGAGGTGAGCAGTTCTTC.

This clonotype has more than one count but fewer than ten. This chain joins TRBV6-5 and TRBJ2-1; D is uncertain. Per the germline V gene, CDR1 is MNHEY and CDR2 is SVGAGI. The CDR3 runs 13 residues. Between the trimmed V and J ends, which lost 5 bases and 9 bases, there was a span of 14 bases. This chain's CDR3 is CASSLRFSGEQFF. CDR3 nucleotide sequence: TGTGCCAGCAGTCTTCGATTCTCCGGTGAGCAGTTCTTC.

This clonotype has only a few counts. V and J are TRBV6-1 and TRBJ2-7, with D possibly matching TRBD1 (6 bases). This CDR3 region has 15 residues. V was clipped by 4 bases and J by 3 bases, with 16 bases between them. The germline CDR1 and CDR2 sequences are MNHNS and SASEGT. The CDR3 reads CASSVQGFGVYEQYF. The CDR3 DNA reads TGTGCCAGCAGTGTCCAGGGGTTCGGAGTCTACGAGCAGTACTTC.